This TCR beta chain was captured by sequencing in a study of CD8+CD57+ T cells in acquired aplastic anemia (dated by TCRdb to the late 2010s). Describing the broader study: On average, sorted CD4+ and CD8+ cells yielded about 3 ug of extracted DNA, with a range of roughly 0.17 to 30 ug. Broad study findings and their caveats: No significant difference in CD8+ Simpson's diversity was found between patients and healthy controls (P=0.060). Fewer than 35 CD8+ CDR3 sequences were found to be shared between patients and controls, but these sequences appeared to be highly expressed in patients and within the immunodominant clones of the patients.

TCR repertoires of sorted CD4+ and CD8+ blood T cells from severe aplastic anemia patients and healthy subjects were deep-sequenced in the study. Ficoll-Paque density gradient centrifugation was used to isolate peripheral blood mononuclear cells. Before DNA was extracted, CD4+ and CD8+ T cells were sorted using either FACS or magnetic beads. Profiling of TCR beta VDJ combinations and CDR3 sequences used genomic DNA as the template. An Illumina HiSeq 2000 was the platform used for TCR repertoire sequencing. The authors' pipeline ran thus. Repertoires were assessed using TRBV/TRBJ rearrangement plots, CDR3 size and DJ length profiles, and Simpson's diversity index. Whichever DNA sequence was most abundant in the deep sequencing data was defined as the immunodominant clone. CDR3 amino acid sequences were screened for sharing across subjects and compared with published repertoires and the VDJdb database. The public reads were run again by TCRdb, first through fastp at Q25 and then through MiXCR, and only productive beta chains were kept. Rows are unified per CDR3 protein, each entry keeping the most common DNA and genes. These V and J calls rely on TCRdb rather than the paper's analysis. Counted in this sample were about 270,000 distinct CDR3 sequences; around three fifths of them appeared once. The ten largest clones represent roughly 8% of the sample.

Comments on this clonotype: Its cognate antigen has yet to be identified. No base quality values were provided; no much bigger clone lies one nucleotide off.

Via the germline V gene, CDR1 is SGHRS and CDR2 YFSETQ. Here V drops 2 bases and J drops 0 bases, and the junction holds 8 bases not matched to any gene. The CDR3 numbers 18 residues from cysteine through phenylalanine. Of the read, only the CDR3 DNA is kept; its 54 bases are in frame from base 1. The source material was sorted CD4+, CD8+, or CD8+CD57+ T cells (not recorded which) from PBMCs. The source of this sequence is a human donor with severe aplastic anemia or a healthy control (not recorded which). The receptor chain draws on TRBV5-1 and TRBJ2-5, with TRBD2 identical over 12 junction bases. The CDR3 region has the sequence CASSLIGLAGGNQETQYF. The DNA sequence is TGCGCCAGCAGCTTAATTGGGCTAGCGGGAGGGAACCAAGAGACCCAGTACTTC.